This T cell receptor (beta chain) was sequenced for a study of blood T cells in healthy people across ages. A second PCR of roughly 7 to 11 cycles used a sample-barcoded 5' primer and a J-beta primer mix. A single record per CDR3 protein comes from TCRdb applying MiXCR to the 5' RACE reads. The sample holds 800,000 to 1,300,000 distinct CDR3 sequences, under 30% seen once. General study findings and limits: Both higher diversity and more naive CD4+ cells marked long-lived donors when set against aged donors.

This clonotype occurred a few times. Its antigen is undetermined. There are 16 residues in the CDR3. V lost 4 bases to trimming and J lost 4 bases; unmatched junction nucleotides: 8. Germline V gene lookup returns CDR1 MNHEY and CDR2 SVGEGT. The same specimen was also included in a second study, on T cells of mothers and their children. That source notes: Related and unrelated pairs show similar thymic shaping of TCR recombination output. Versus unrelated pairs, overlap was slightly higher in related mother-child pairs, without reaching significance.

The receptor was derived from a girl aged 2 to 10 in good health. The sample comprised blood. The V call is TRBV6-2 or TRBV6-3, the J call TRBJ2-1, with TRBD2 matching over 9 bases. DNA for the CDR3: TGTGCCAGCAGTTTATCGGCGGGAGGGCCATACAATGAGCAGTTCTTC. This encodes CASSLSAGGPYNEQFF.